The sequence of this T cell receptor (beta chain) was determined in a study of memory CD4+ T cells and cytomegalovirus serostatus. Study-wide background: Donors were healthy Belgian adults, 10 or so CMV seropositive and fewer than 30 seronegative.

Study findings and constraints: Suggested: most of the CMV-linked TCR signature lies in CD4+ memory cells.

The length of the CDR3 is 14 residues. In germline, CDR1 is SGHTA, CDR2 FQGNSA. Trimming removed 7 bases at V and 2 bases at J, with 14 bases between. Some clones are missing from TCRdb's copy, which holds only in-frame ones; the method was immunoSEQ multiplex PCR. The sample consists of almost 55,000 clones, around 77% of them appearing once. Single viable CD3+CD4+CD8-CD45RO+ cells were sorted as the memory CD4+ T cells. To note about this clone: Its target is unknown.

The chain joins TRBV7-2 to TRBJ1-1; TRBD1 might be the D (6 bases). This clonotype was obtained from an adult in good health and CMV-seronegative. Sequencing input: memory CD4+ T cells from blood. CDR3 bases: TGTGCCAGCATTAGAACAGGGACAAACACTGAAGCTTTCTTT. It encodes CASIRTGTNTEAFF.